The 18 T cell receptor beta chains listed next were all sequenced from one sample in a study of patients and donors after allogeneic stem cell transplantation. TCRdb recomputed calls from the RT-PCR reads with MiXCR, one row per CDR3 protein. This table holds more than 150,000 distinct CDR3 sequences, approximately 22% found once. The sample was blood, either unsorted or a sorted T cell fraction (not recorded which). All receptors derive from a human donor who was either an allogeneic HSCT recipient or a stem cell or donor lymphocyte infusion donor (not recorded which). It is not recorded whose cells these are; they may come from a transplant donor.

The chain combines TRBV20-1 with TRBJ2-1; 7 nucleotides align to TRBD2. The CDR3 contains 15 residues. J was trimmed by 0 bases and V by 3 bases; bases with no gene match: 5. Germline V gene data show CDR1 as DFQATT and CDR2 as SNEGSKA (reference sequence). The CDR3 sequence is CSASEAGDSYNEQFF. In DNA, the CDR3 is TGCAGTGCTAGTGAGGCGGGAGACTCCTACAATGAGCAGTTCTTC.

The J gene is TRBJ2-1, the V gene TRBV27; 8 nucleotides match TRBD2. This CDR3 comprises 14 residues. Losses at the gene ends were 6 bases for V and 4 bases for J; bases not matched to a gene: 5. The germline V gene encodes CDR1 MNHEY and CDR2 SMNVEV (reference sequence). CDR3 amino acids: CASSVGTSYNEQFF. The CDR3 DNA reads as TGTGCCAGCAGCGTCGGGACTAGTTACAATGAGCAGTTCTTC.

This clonotype was picked up a small number of times. The chain uses TRBV4-3 and TRBJ2-5; D ambiguous. V was clipped by 0 bases and J by 7 bases, with 9 bases between them. Per germline, CDR1 LGHNA and CDR2 YSLEER. The CDR3 totals 13 residues. The CDR3 DNA is TGCGCCAGCAGCCAAGAAGGGTACGGGACCCAGTACTTC. Protein sequence: CASSQEGYGTQYF.

The rearrangement uses TRBV5-1 and TRBJ1-2; a weak D match, TRBD1 (5 bases). Germline V gene sequence: CDR1 SGHRS, CDR2 YFSETQ. The CDR3 sequence is 15 residues long. V lost 1 base, J lost 2 bases, and 12 bases lay in between. The CDR3 reads CASSLFPGLNYGYTF. CDR3 nucleotides: TGCGCCAGCAGCTTGTTTCCAGGGTTGAACTATGGCTACACCTTC.

This clonotype was found a few times. This sequence joins TRBV18 and TRBJ2-5, with TRBD2 matching 10 bases. The CDR3 runs 16 residues. The germline V gene encodes CDR1 KGHSH and CDR2 LQKENI. The V gene end was trimmed by 4 bases and the J gene end by 5 bases; junction bases not matched to a gene: 10. The CDR3, as DNA: TGTGCCAGCTCACAATCGTTAGCGGGAGGAGTGGAGACCCAGTACTTC. It translates to CASSQSLAGGVETQYF.

This clonotype occurred a few times. The V call is TRBV5-1, the J call TRBJ1-1, with D unresolved. V shed 0 bases and J shed 11 bases, with 8 bases lying between them. The germline V gene encodes CDR1 SGHRS and CDR2 YFSETQ. The CDR3 has 11 residues. Here the CDR3 DNA reads TGCGCCAGCAGCTTGGGAGAGGTGGCTTTCTTT. It encodes CASSLGEVAFF.

The V call is TRBV4-1, the J call TRBJ1-5; no clear D. V lost 0 bases to trimming and J lost 7 bases, with 7 bases between them. The length of the CDR3 is 13 residues. CDR1 and CDR2 from the germline V gene are MGHRA and YSYEKL. CDR3 sequence reads: CASSQDLAQPQHF. The CDR3 bases are TGCGCCAGCAGCCAAGATCTCGCCCAGCCCCAGCATTTT.

The chain carries TRBV5-5 and TRBJ1-1; D remains ambiguous. CDR1 is SGHKS and CDR2 is YYEKEE in the germline V gene (reference sequence). The CDR3 totals 15 residues. Deletions cut 2 bases from V and 3 bases from J, with 14 bases between. The CDR3: CASSFIPPEDTEAFF. CDR3 coding DNA: TGTGCCAGCAGCTTCATCCCTCCAGAGGACACTGAAGCTTTCTTT.

The V call is TRBV5-4, the J call TRBJ1-1; D call uncertain. The CDR3 is 13 residues long. Trimming pared 0 bases from V and 6 bases from J, leaving 9 bases between. CDR1 and CDR2 (germline): SGHNT, YYREEE (reference sequence). For the CDR3, the DNA is TGTGCCAGCAGCTTGGTGGGAGCCCCTGAAGCTTTCTTT. Amino acids: CASSLVGAPEAFF.

The chain carries TRBV12-3 or TRBV12-4 and TRBJ1-1; perhaps TRBD1 as D (5 bases). V lost 9 bases to trimming and J lost 4 bases, with 15 bases between them. The CDR3 contains 13 residues. The CDR3 sequence is CASSSGRGTEAFF. CDR3 nucleotide sequence: TGTGCCAGTTCGTCAGGGCGCGGCACTGAAGCTTTCTTT.

V gene TRBV20-1 combines with J gene TRBJ1-1; D ambiguous. There are 14 residues in the CDR3. V lost 5 bases, J lost 1 base, and 14 bases lay in between. The V gene's germline CDR1 is DFQATT and CDR2 SNEGSKA (reference sequence). The CDR3 loop is CSALRHFGNTEAFF. CDR3 bases: TGCAGTGCTTTAAGACATTTTGGGAACACTGAAGCTTTCTTT.

This clonotype came up a few times. The chain couples TRBV5-1 to TRBJ2-7; perhaps D is TRBD1 or TRBD2 (5 bases each). Germline V gene data show CDR1 as SGHRS and CDR2 as YFSETQ. This CDR3 has 15 residues. Trimming left V 4 bases short and J 1 base short, with 15 bases between. The CDR3 DNA is TGCGCCAGCAGCCAGGGACCTGGGCGGTCCTACGAGCAGTACTTC. Translated, it gives CASSQGPGRSYEQYF.

The chain uses TRBV5-1 and TRBJ2-3; D is ambiguous. Trimming pared 0 bases from V and 5 bases from J, leaving 10 bases between. The germline CDR1 and CDR2 sequences are SGHRS and YFSETQ. The CDR3 spans 14 residues. CDR3 loop: CASSLEQTGDTQYF. CDR3 bases: TGCGCCAGCAGCTTGGAACAGACCGGAGATACGCAGTATTTT.

This clonotype has more than one count but fewer than ten. The rearrangement uses TRBV29-1 and TRBJ1-1; D might be TRBD1 (5 bases). Germline CDR1 reads SQVTM; CDR2 reads ANQGSEA. The V and J ends lost 4 bases and 10 bases respectively, with 25 bases between them. The CDR3 length is 15 residues. CDR3 sequence: CSVGTKGKRRGGAFF. The CDR3 nucleotides read TGCAGCGTTGGGACTAAGGGGAAGAGGCGTGGTGGAGCTTTCTTT.

The chain carries TRBV5-1 and TRBJ1-1; no clear D gene. Germline V gene data show CDR1 as SGHRS and CDR2 as YFSETQ. This CDR3 comprises 14 residues. Trimming pared 2 bases from V and 0 bases from J, leaving 8 bases between. The CDR3: CASSFGLLNTEAFF. The CDR3 DNA sequence: TGCGCCAGCAGCTTCGGACTGTTGAACACTGAAGCTTTCTTT.

The chain combines TRBV12-3 or TRBV12-4 with TRBJ2-2; possible D gene TRBD1, 6 bases. This CDR3 has 14 amino acids. Deletions cut 5 bases from V and 4 bases from J, with 11 bases between. The CDR3 loop is CASSPGTFTGELFF. CDR3 nucleotide sequence: TGTGCCAGCAGTCCCGGGACATTCACCGGGGAGCTGTTTTTT.

This clonotype was observed a handful of times. The chain links TRBV5-6 to TRBJ1-4; no clear D gene. The CDR3 runs to 14 residues. V lost 4 bases to trimming and J lost 8 bases, with 15 bases between them. The V gene's germline CDR1 is SGHDT and CDR2 YYEEEE. CDR3: CASSDSGIGEKLFF. In DNA, the CDR3 is TGTGCCAGCAGCGACTCGGGCATTGGCGAAAAACTGTTTTTT.

This clonotype was seen repeatedly, ten times or more. The rearrangement joins TRBV15 to TRBJ1-5; D unclear. Germline lookup yields CDR1 LNHNV and CDR2 YYDKDF (reference sequence). The CDR3 sequence is 15 residues long. The V gene lost 1 base and the J gene lost 0 bases, with 7 bases spanning the gap. The CDR3 DNA reads TGTGCCACCAGCAGAGTACCTTATAGCAATCAGCCCCAGCATTTT. Its protein is CATSRVPYSNQPQHF.